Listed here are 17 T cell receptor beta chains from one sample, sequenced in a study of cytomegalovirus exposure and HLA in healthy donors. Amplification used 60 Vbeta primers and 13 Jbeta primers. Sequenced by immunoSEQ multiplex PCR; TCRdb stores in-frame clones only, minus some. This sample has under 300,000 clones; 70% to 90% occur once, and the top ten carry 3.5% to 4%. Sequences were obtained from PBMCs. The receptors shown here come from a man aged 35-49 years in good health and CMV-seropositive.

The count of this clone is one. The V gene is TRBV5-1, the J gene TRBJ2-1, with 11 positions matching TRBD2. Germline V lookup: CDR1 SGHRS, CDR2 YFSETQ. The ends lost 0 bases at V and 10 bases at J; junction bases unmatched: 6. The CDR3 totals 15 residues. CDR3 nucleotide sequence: TGCGCCAGCAGCTTGGTAGCGGGAGGGCCGGGAGAGCAGTTCTTC. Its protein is CASSLVAGGPGEQFF.

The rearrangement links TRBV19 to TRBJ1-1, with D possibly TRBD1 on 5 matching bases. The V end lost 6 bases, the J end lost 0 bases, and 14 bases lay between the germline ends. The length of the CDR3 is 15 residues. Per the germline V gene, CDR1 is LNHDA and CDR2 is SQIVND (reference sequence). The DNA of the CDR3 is TGTGCCAGTAGGGGGGAGGACTGGATGAACACTGAAGCTTTCTTT. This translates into CASRGEDWMNTEAFF.

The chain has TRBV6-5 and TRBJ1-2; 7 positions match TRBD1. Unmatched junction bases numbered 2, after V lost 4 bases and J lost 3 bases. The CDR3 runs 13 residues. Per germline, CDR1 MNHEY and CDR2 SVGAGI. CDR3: CASSSDRDYGYTF. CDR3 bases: TGTGCCAGCAGTTCCGACAGGGACTATGGCTACACCTTC.

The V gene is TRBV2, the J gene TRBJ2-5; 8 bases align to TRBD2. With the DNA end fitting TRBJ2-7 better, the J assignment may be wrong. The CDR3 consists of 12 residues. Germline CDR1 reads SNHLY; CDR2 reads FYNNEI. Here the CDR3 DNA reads TGTGCCAGCAGTGACGGGGGGGACGAGCAGTACTTC. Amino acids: CASSDGGDEQYF.

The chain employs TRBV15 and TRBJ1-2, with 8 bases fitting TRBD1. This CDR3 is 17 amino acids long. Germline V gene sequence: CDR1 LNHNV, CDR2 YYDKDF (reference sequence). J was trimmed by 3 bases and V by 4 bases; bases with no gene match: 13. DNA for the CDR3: TGTGCCACCAGCAATTTTGGGGGACAGGCGTTGGACTATGGCTACACCTTC. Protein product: CATSNFGGQALDYGYTF.

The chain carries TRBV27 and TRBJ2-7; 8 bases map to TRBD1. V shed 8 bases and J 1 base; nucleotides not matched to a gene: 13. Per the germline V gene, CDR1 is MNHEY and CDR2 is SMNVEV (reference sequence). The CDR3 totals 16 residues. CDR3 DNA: TGTGCCAGCTATGGGCAGGGGGCTGTTCGGTCCTACGAGCAGTACTTC. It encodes CASYGQGAVRSYEQYF.

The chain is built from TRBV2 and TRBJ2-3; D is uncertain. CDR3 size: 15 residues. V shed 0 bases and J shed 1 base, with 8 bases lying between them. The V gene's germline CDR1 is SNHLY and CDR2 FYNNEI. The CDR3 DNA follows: TGTGCCAGCAGTGAAGCGCGCCTCCGCACAGATACGCAGTATTTT. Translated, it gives CASSEARLRTDTQYF.

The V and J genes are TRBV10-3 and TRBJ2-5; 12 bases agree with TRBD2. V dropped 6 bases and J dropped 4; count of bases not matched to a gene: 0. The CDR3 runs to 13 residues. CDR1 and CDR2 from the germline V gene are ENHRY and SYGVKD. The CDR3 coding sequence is TGTGCCATCAGGGGACTAGCGGGAGAGACCCAGTACTTC. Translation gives CAIRGLAGETQYF.

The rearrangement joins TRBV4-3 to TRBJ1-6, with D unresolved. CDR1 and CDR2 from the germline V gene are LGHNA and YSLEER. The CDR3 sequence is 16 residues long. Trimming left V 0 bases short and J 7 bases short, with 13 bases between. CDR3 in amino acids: CASSQDFSALNSPLHF. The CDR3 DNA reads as TGCGCCAGCAGCCAAGATTTTTCCGCACTAAATTCACCCCTCCACTTT.

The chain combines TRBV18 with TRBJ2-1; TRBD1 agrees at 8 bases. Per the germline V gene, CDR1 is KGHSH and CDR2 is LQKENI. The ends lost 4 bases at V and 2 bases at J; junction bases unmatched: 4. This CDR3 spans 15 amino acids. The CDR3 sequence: CASSLDREPYNEQFF. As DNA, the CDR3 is TGTGCCAGCTCACTGGACAGGGAACCCTACAATGAGCAGTTCTTC.

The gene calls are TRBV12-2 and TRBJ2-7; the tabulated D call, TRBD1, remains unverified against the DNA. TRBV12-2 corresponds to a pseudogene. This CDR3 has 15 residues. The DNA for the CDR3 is TGTGCAAGTCGCTTAGCCGCGAGCAGGGCCAACGAGCAGTACTTC. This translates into CASRLAASRANEQYF.

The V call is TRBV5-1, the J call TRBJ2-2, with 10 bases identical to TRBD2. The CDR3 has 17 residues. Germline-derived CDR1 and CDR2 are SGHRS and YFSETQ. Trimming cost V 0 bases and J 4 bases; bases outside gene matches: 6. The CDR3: CASSLAWLAGATGELFF. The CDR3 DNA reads TGCGCCAGCAGCTTGGCCTGGCTAGCGGGAGCCACCGGGGAGCTGTTTTTT.

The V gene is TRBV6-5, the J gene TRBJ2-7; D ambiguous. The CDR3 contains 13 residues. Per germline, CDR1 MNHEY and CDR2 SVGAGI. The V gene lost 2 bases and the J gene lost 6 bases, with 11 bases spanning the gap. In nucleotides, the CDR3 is TGTGCCAGCAGTTACGGGCAAGCAGGCGAGCAGTACTTC. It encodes CASSYGQAGEQYF.

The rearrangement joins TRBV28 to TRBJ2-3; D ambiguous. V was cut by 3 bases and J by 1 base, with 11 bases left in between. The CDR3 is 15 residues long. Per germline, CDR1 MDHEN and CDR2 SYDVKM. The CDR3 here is CASSLLDYGTDTQYF. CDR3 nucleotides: TGTGCCAGCAGTTTGTTAGATTATGGCACAGATACGCAGTATTTT.

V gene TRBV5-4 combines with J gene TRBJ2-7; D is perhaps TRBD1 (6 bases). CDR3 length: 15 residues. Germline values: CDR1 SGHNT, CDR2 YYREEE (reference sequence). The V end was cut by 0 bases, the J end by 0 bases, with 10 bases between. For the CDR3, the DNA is TGTGCCAGCAGCTTGGCCCCGGACAGCTCCTACGAGCAGTACTTC. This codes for CASSLAPDSSYEQYF.

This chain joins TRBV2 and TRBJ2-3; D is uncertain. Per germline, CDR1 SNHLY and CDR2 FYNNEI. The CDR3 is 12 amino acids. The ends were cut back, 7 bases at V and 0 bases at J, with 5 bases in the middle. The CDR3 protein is CASIPSTDTQYF. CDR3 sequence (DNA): TGTGCCAGCATCCCAAGCACAGATACGCAGTATTTT.

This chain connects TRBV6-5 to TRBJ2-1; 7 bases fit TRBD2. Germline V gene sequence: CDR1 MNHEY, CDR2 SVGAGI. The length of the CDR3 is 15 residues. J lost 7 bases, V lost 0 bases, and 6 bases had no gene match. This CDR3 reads CASSYSAGEGNEQFF. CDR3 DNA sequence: TGTGCCAGCAGTTACTCCGCGGGAGAGGGGAATGAGCAGTTCTTC.